One and the same sample provided the 18 T cell receptor beta chains below, sequenced in a study of CD8 T cells in ankylosing spondylitis. MiXCR was run by TCRdb on the 5' RACE reads, yielding one entry per CDR3 protein. In the table there are a few hundred thousand distinct CDR3 sequences, over 9.5% of which are singletons. Sample: blood, either unsorted or a sorted T cell fraction (not recorded which). The receptors here all came from a male donor with ankylosing spondylitis or in good health (not recorded which).

This clonotype appeared many times. This chain joins TRBV7-2 and TRBJ1-1, with TRBD1 matching over 9 bases. With V trimmed by 2 bases and J by 4 bases, 5 bases remained unmatched. CDR3 size: 15 residues. Germline values: CDR1 SGHTA, CDR2 FQGNSA. This CDR3 reads CASSLQGQGGTEAFF. CDR3 nucleotides: TGTGCCAGCAGCTTACAGGGACAGGGAGGCACTGAAGCTTTCTTT.

This clonotype was recorded many times. In DNA, the CDR3 is TGTGCCAGCAGCTTAAGACAGGGGGCTACCTACGAGCAGTACTTC. Protein product: CASSLRQGATYEQYF. The rearrangement links TRBV7-9 to TRBJ2-7; 10 nucleotides match TRBD1. This CDR3 spans 15 amino acids. The ends lost 2 bases at V and 2 bases at J; junction bases unmatched: 3. Per the germline V gene, CDR1 is SEHNR and CDR2 is FQNEAQ (reference sequence).

This clonotype was recorded many times. The chain employs TRBV27 and TRBJ2-5; 7 positions agree with TRBD2. The CDR3 totals 15 residues. V lost 5 bases and J lost 1; bases outside the gene matches: 7. The germline CDR1 and CDR2 sequences are MNHEY and SMNVEV (reference sequence). The CDR3 bases are TGTGCCAGCAGTCCACAGCGGGGAATCCAAGAGACCCAGTACTTC. This sequence encodes CASSPQRGIQETQYF.

This clonotype showed up many times. The J gene is TRBJ2-3, the V gene TRBV27; 7 positions agree with TRBD2. This CDR3 comprises 17 residues. Trimming cost V 2 bases and J 5 bases; bases outside gene matches: 13. In germline, CDR1 is MNHEY, CDR2 SMNVEV (reference sequence). CDR3 sequence: CASSLGVLARPQDTQYF. CDR3 in DNA: TGTGCCAGCAGTTTAGGAGTACTAGCGAGACCCCAAGATACGCAGTATTTT.

This clonotype has ten or more counts. The chain combines TRBV24-1 with TRBJ2-5; the match to TRBD1 covers 11 bases. V trimming: 4 bases; J trimming: 4 bases; junction bases outside the gene matches: 7. CDR1 is KGHDR and CDR2 is SFDVKD in the germline V gene. This CDR3 has 16 amino acids. The CDR3 DNA reads as TGTGCCACCAGTGAAACCGGGACAGGGGGGAGAGAGACCCAGTACTTC. Translated: CATSETGTGGRETQYF.

The table lists this clonotype with many counts. This chain links TRBV20-1 with TRBJ1-4; 8 bases line up with TRBD1. J was trimmed by 8 bases and V by 6 bases; bases with no gene match: 8. CDR1 is DFQATT and CDR2 is SNEGSKA in the germline V gene (reference sequence). The CDR3 covers 13 residues. In DNA form, the CDR3 reads TGCAGTGCAAATACAGGGGGAGTGGAAAAACTGTTTTTT. It specifies CSANTGGVEKLFF.

This clonotype was counted many times. The chain carries TRBV5-5 and TRBJ2-5, with 14 bases identical to TRBD2. Trimming took 3 bases from V and 1 from J; bases not matched to a gene: 2. The CDR3 runs 16 residues. Germline CDR1 SGHKS, CDR2 YYEKEE (reference sequence). The CDR3 protein is CASSSGLAGGQETQYF. The CDR3 DNA is TGTGCCAGCAGCTCCGGACTAGCGGGGGGCCAAGAGACCCAGTACTTC.

The chain carries TRBV5-1 and TRBJ2-4; no reliable D call. The CDR3 is 12 amino acids. The germline CDR1 and CDR2 sequences are SGHRS and YFSETQ. The V gene lost 3 bases and the J gene lost 5 bases, with 6 bases spanning the gap. CDR3 in DNA: TGCGCCAGCAGCTCTCTGGAAAACATTCAGTACTTC. Translating gives CASSSLENIQYF.

The chain carries TRBV9 and TRBJ2-1; D ambiguous. Trimming removed 3 bases at V and 7 bases at J, with 11 bases between. This CDR3 is built from 13 residues. Germline V gene lookup returns CDR1 SGDLS and CDR2 YYNGEE. The chain's CDR3 is CASSEDQTNEQFF. CDR3 in DNA: TGTGCCAGCAGCGAGGACCAGACGAATGAGCAGTTCTTC. The full variable domain, its missing parts supplied by reference TRBV9 and TRBJ2-1, is DSGVTQTPKHLITATGQRVTLRCSPRSGDLSVYWYQQSLDQGLQFLIQYYNGEERAKGNILERFSAQQFPDLHSELNLSSLELGDSALYFCASSEDQTNEQFFGPGTRLTVL.

This clonotype occurred a few times. This chain joins TRBV7-9 and TRBJ2-3, with 9 bases lining up with TRBD1. The V segment lost 4 bases and the J segment 7 bases; nucleotides outside the gene matches: 6. This CDR3 is 14 amino acids long. Looked up from germline, CDR1 is SEHNR and CDR2 is FQNEAQ (reference sequence). DNA of the CDR3: TGTGCCAGCAGCTCCGGGACAGGGCGCAATACGCAGTATTTT. This translates into CASSSGTGRNTQYF.

V and J are TRBV28 and TRBJ1-2, with a possible D match to TRBD1 (6 bases). The CDR3 consists of 12 residues. Germline assignment: CDR1 MDHEN and CDR2 SYDVKM. V was shortened by 6 bases and J by 8 bases, with 13 bases between the two germline ends. The CDR3: CASRTNRAGYTF. The CDR3 DNA sequence: TGTGCCAGCAGGACCAACAGGGCGGGCTACACCTTC.

This clonotype was seen repeatedly, ten times or more. This chain uses TRBV20-1 with TRBJ1-1, with D hard to call. The CDR3 runs 15 residues. The V end lost 3 bases, the J end lost 1 base, and 15 bases lay between the germline ends. Per germline, CDR1 DFQATT and CDR2 SNEGSKA (reference sequence). CDR3 in amino acids: CSARPGYGKNTEAFF. The CDR3 DNA reads as TGCAGTGCTAGGCCGGGGTATGGAAAGAACACTGAAGCTTTCTTT.

This clonotype was counted many times. An end of the junction does not agree with germline; a read error may underlie this. This rearrangement joins TRBV7-7 to TRBJ2-1, with 9 bases matching TRBD2. The CDR3 sequence is 16 residues long. The germline V gene has CDR1 SSHAT and CDR2 FNYEAQ (reference sequence). The CDR3 loop reads CASSLGAGGLDNEQFF. The CDR3 DNA is TGTGCTAGCAGCTTAGGAGCGGGGGGACTGGACAATGAGCAGTTCTTC.

This clonotype has a count of ten or more. V is TRBV5-1 and J is TRBJ2-2; D uncertain. Trimming cost V 8 bases and J 2 bases, with 10 bases left between them. CDR1 is SGHRS, CDR2 YFSETQ, per germline. The CDR3 totals 13 residues. CDR3 amino acids: CASGKGNTGELFF. CDR3 DNA: TGCGCCAGTGGCAAGGGAAACACCGGGGAGCTGTTTTTT.

This clonotype was observed a few times. This chain connects TRBV4-1 to TRBJ2-5; the match to TRBD1 covers 7 bases. Germline CDR1 MGHRA, CDR2 YSYEKL. CDR3 length: 18 residues. V shed 2 bases, J shed 1 base, and the junction held 13 bases outside the gene matches. The CDR3 DNA reads TGCGCCAGCAGCCAACCCCCCGGGACAGAAATGGGCCAAGAGACCCAGTACTTC. Translation gives CASSQPPGTEMGQETQYF.

The genes are TRBV12-3 or TRBV12-4 and TRBJ2-2, with TRBD2 as a possible D gene (5 bases). Trimming removed 8 bases from V and 1 base from J, with 14 bases in between. The CDR3 loop spans 15 amino acids. CDR3 in DNA: TGTGCCAGCCTCCAGGACCGGGGGAACACCGGGGAGCTGTTTTTT. Protein sequence: CASLQDRGNTGELFF.

This clonotype was picked up many times. The chain joins TRBV20-1 to TRBJ1-5; D remains ambiguous. CDR3 length equals 12 residues. Trimming removed 1 base from V and 3 bases from J, with 4 bases in between. From germline, CDR1 is DFQATT and CDR2 SNEGSKA (reference sequence). CDR3 loop: CSARAVNQPQHF. CDR3 bases: TGCAGTGCTAGAGCGGTCAATCAGCCCCAGCATTTT.

There are many counts of this clonotype. The rearrangement links TRBV5-4 to TRBJ2-1; no clear D. Germline-derived CDR1 and CDR2 are SGHNT and YYREEE (reference sequence). The CDR3 spans 15 residues. V lost 4 bases and J 0 bases, leaving 11 bases between the germline ends. The DNA of the CDR3 is TGTGCCAGCAGCCTCGAGCGACTCTCCTACAATGAGCAGTTCTTC. This codes for CASSLERLSYNEQFF.